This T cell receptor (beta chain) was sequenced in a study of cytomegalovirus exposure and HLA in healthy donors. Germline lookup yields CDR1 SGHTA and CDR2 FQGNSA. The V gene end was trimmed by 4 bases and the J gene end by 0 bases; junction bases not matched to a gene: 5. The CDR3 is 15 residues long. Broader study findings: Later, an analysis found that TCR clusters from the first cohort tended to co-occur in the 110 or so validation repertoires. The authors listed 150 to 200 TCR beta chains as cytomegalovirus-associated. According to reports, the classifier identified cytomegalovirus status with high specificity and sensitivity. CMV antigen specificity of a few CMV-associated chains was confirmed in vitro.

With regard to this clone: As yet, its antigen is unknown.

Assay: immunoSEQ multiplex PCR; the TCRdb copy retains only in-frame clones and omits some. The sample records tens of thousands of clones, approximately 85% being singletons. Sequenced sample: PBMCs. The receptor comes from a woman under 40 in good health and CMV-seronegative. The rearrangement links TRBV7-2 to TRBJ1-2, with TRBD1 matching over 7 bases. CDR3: CASSSQGGSNYGYTF. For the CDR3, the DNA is TGTGCCAGCAGCTCGCAGGGGGGATCTAACTATGGCTACACCTTC.